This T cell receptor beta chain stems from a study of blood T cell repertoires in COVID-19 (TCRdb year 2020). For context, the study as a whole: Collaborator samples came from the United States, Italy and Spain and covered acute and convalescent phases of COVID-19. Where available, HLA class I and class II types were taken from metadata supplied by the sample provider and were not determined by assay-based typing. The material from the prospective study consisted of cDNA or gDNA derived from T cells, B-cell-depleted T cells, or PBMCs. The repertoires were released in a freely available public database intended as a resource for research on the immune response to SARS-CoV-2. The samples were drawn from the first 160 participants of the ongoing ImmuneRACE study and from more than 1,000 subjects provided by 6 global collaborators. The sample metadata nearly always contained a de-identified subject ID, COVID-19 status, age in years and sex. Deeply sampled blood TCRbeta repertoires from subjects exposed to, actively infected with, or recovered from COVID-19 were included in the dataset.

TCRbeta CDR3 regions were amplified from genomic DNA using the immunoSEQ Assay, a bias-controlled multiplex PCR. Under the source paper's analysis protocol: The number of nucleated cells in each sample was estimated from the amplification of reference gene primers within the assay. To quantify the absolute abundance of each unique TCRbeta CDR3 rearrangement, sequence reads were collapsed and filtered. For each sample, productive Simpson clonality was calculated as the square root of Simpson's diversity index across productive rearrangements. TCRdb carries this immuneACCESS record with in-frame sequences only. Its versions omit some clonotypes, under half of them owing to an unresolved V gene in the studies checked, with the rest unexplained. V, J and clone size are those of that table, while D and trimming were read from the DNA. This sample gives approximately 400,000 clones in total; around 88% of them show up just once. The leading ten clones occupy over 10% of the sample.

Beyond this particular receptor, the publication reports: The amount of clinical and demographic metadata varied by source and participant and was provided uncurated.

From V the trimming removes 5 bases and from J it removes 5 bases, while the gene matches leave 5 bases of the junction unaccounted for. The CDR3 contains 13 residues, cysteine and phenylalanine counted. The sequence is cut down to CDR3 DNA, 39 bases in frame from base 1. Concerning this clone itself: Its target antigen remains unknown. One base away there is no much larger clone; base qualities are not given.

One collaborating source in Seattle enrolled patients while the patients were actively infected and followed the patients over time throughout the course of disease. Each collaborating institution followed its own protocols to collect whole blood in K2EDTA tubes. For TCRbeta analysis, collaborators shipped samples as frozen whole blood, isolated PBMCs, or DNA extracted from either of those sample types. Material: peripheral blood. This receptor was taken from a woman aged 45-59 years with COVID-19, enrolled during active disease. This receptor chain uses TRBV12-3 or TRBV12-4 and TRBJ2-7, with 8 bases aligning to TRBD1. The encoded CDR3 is CASSKTGVNEQYF. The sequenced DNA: TGTGCCAGCAGTAAGACAGGGGTGAACGAGCAGTACTTC.